A single sample gave rise to the 15 T cell receptor beta chains below, sequenced in a study of blood T cell dynamics during melanoma immunotherapy (dated by TCRdb to the early 2020s). The sample's time point label, decoded: pre-treatment baseline. Library preparation was by the immunoSEQ multiplex PCR assay. TCRdb mirrors the immuneACCESS table, restricted to in-frame sequences. Some clones are absent from its copies; in checked studies, under half trace to an unresolved V gene, and the reason for the others is unknown. The sample contains approximately 17,000 clones, about 89% of them found a single time. The top ten clones comprise around 1.7% of the sample. The input for sequencing was blood, taken from a patient treated with checkpoint blockade. The origin of the receptors is a human donor with melanoma.

This chain joins TRBV5-6 and TRBJ1-2; the match to TRBD1 covers 9 bases. V lost 4 bases and J lost 0; bases outside the gene matches: 10. CDR3 size: 17 residues. Looked up from germline, CDR1 is SGHDT and CDR2 is YYEEEE. CDR3 amino acids: CASSPGTGRRTNYGYTF. CDR3 DNA sequence: TGTGCCAGCAGCCCGGGGACAGGGCGAAGGACTAACTATGGCTACACCTTC.

This clone has just one count. The rearrangement joins TRBV19 to TRBJ1-2, with 9 bases lining up with TRBD1. Germline V gives CDR1 LNHDA, CDR2 SQIVND (reference sequence). The ends lost 4 bases at V and 8 bases at J; junction bases unmatched: 8. The CDR3 is 14 amino acids. This chain's CDR3 is CASSTDGTGRGYTF. DNA for the CDR3: TGTGCCAGTAGTACGGACGGGACAGGGAGAGGCTACACCTTC.

The chain uses TRBV10-2 and TRBJ2-5; 8 nucleotides match TRBD1. The CDR3 is 15 amino acids. Germline CDR1 and CDR2: WSHSY and SAAADI. After removal of 6 bases from V and 1 base from J, the junction contained 7 bases not matched to a gene. CDR3 in amino acids: CASSIGQGVQETQYF. As DNA, the CDR3 is TGCGCCAGCAGCATCGGACAGGGAGTCCAAGAGACCCAGTACTTC.

The chain joins TRBV7-2 to TRBJ2-7, with D perhaps matching TRBD1 (5 bases). The germline gives CDR1 SGHTA, CDR2 FQGNSA. V was pared by 6 bases and J by 0 bases, with 15 bases between. The CDR3 consists of 15 residues. Written as DNA, the CDR3 is TGTGCCAGCAGTCAAAGGGGCCGTAGCTCCTACGAGCAGTACTTC. As protein: CASSQRGRSSYEQYF.

This sequence joins TRBV15 and TRBJ1-3; perhaps TRBD1 as D (5 bases). V lost 0 bases, J lost 4 bases, and 7 bases lay in between. The CDR3 has 14 residues. Germline CDR1 LNHNV, CDR2 YYDKDF (reference sequence). CDR3 in amino acids: CATSRDRGGNTIYF. CDR3 bases: TGTGCCACCAGCAGAGATCGGGGCGGAAACACCATATATTTT. The complete variable domain, with remaining parts taken from reference TRBV15 and TRBJ1-3, reads DAMVIQNPRYQVTQFGKPVTLSCSQTLNHNVMYWYQQKSSQAPKLLFHYYDKDFNNEADTPDNFQSRRPNTSFCFLDIRSPGLGDTAMYLCATSRDRGGNTIYFGEGSWLTVV.

This chain links TRBV30 with TRBJ1-6; D gene ambiguous. V shed 0 bases and J shed 9 bases, with 15 bases lying between them. From germline, CDR1 is GTSNPN and CDR2 SVGIG (reference sequence). The CDR3 is 15 residues long. The CDR3 loop is CAWSVRGGMGSPLHF. CDR3 nucleotide sequence: TGTGCCTGGAGTGTACGGGGAGGGATGGGTTCACCCCTCCACTTT.

The chain's CDR3 is CASSKGLFGELFF. The CDR3 bases are TGTGCCAGCAGTAAGGGACTTTTCGGGGAGCTGTTTTTT. This rearrangement joins TRBV6-5 to TRBJ2-2; a weak D match, TRBD2 (6 bases). Germline-derived CDR1 and CDR2 are MNHEY and SVGAGI. V was clipped by 5 bases and J by 7 bases, with 11 bases between them. The CDR3 is 13 amino acids.

The chain uses TRBV28 and TRBJ2-3, with no clear D. Germline V lookup: CDR1 MDHEN, CDR2 SYDVKM. The CDR3 sequence is 17 residues long. Trimming removed 3 bases from V and 0 bases from J, with 16 bases in between. CDR3 sequence reads: CASSFSGRPRSTDTQYF. The CDR3 bases are TGTGCCAGCAGTTTCTCTGGGCGACCCCGTAGCACAGATACGCAGTATTTT.

The chain couples TRBV5-4 to TRBJ1-4; D remains unclear. Trimming pared 4 bases from V and 2 bases from J, leaving 12 bases between. The CDR3 length is 15 residues. Germline V lookup: CDR1 SGHNT, CDR2 YYREEE (reference sequence). This chain's CDR3 is CASSLRGTTNEKLFF. The CDR3 nucleotides are TGTGCCAGCAGCCTACGGGGAACTACTAATGAAAAACTGTTTTTT.

The chain's CDR3 is CASSSRDSYEQYF. For the CDR3, the DNA is TGCGCCAGCAGCTCCCGGGACAGCTACGAGCAGTACTTC. The chain joins TRBV5-1 to TRBJ2-7, with TRBD1 matching over 7 bases. CDR1 SGHRS and CDR2 YFSETQ come from the germline V gene. The CDR3 has 13 amino acids. V was pared by 3 bases and J by 3 bases, with 3 bases of the junction left unmatched.

V and J are TRBV5-5 and TRBJ1-2; maybe TRBD1 (6 bases). Trimming cost V 3 bases and J 6 bases, with 15 bases left between them. Germline CDR1 SGHKS, CDR2 YYEKEE (reference sequence). The CDR3 spans 14 residues. Here the CDR3 reads CASSWLTGRNGYTF. The CDR3 nucleotides read TGTGCCAGCAGCTGGTTAACAGGGCGCAATGGCTACACCTTC. Using reference TRBV5-5 and TRBJ1-2 for the parts outside the CDR3, the full variable domain is DAGVTQSPTHLIKTRGQQVTLRCSPISGHKSVSWYQQVLGQGPQFIFQYYEKEERGRGNFPDRFSARQFPNYSSELNVNALLLGDSALYLCASSWLTGRNGYTFGSGTRLTVV.

This clone was seen just once. This chain joins TRBV5-1 and TRBJ1-3, with D unresolved. The CDR3 contains 12 residues. Germline-derived CDR1 and CDR2 are SGHRS and YFSETQ. Trimming left V 7 bases short and J 4 bases short, with 9 bases between. CDR3 in amino acids: CASRSEGNTIYF. The CDR3 DNA sequence: TGCGCCAGCCGATCTGAAGGAAACACCATATATTTT.

The rearrangement joins TRBV9 to TRBJ2-7; D tentatively reads TRBD1 or TRBD2 (5 bases each). This CDR3 region has 15 residues. In germline, CDR1 is SGDLS, CDR2 YYNGEE. Trimming removed 4 bases at V and 2 bases at J, with 16 bases between. CDR3 nucleotides: TGTGCCAGCAGCCCAACCGGGACCCCTCCCTACGAGCAGTACTTC. Residues: CASSPTGTPPYEQYF.

The rearrangement links TRBV28 to TRBJ2-5, with a weak D call TRBD2 (6 bases). The CDR3 has 12 residues. Trimming left V 7 bases short and J 2 bases short, with 8 bases between. Germline CDR1 reads MDHEN; CDR2 reads SYDVKM. CDR3 DNA: TGTGCCAGCAAGGCGGGACAAGAGACCCAGTACTTC. Translating it yields CASKAGQETQYF.

The rearrangement uses TRBV7-3 and TRBJ1-6; perhaps TRBD1 as D (6 bases). The CDR3 is 15 amino acids. The germline V gene encodes CDR1 SGHTA and CDR2 FQGTGA. V was shortened by 5 bases and J by 9 bases, with 17 bases between the two germline ends. CDR3 sequence (DNA): TGTGCCAGCAGCCCCGGGCCCAGGGGAGCTTCACCCCTCCACTTT. Its protein product is CASSPGPRGASPLHF.